A single T cell receptor (beta chain) is shown here with its context. Its antigen is unknown. The read ends 3 residues shy of where the CDR3 ends; the end is completed using the germline J gene. Profiling relied on immunoSEQ multiplex PCR, and the TCRdb table lists in-frame clones only, not all of them. Singletons are absent from the sample, which has some 25,000 clones. The sample belongs to a study of T cell clonality in common variable immunodeficiency. Whole-study findings and limits: Common variable immunodeficiency TCR beta sequences reportedly had fewer deletions and N-nucleotide insertions. Compared with controls, CVID subjects had fewer shared TCRbeta clones.

Looked up from germline, CDR1 is SEHNR and CDR2 is FQNEAQ (reference sequence). The CDR3 has 14 amino acids. V was clipped by 1 base and J by 2 bases, with 3 bases between them. The receptor was isolated from a human donor with common variable immunodeficiency. The sequenced sample consisted of peripheral blood mononuclear cells. This chain joins TRBV7-9 and TRBJ1-6; no definite D call. CDR3 sequence reads: CASSLDTYNSPLHF. The sequenced part of the CDR3 DNA is TGTGCCAGCAGCTTAGACACCTATAATTCACCC.